Listed here is a single TCR beta chain. What was amplified from RNA transcripts were TCR beta CDR3 regions. First-round RT-PCR targeting the TCR CDR3 was performed with the HTBI primer set. TCRdb reanalysed the multiplex PCR reads using MiXCR and keeps one entry per CDR3 protein. The data hold a few hundred thousand distinct CDR3 sequences, with 13% to 15% observed a single time. The data were taken from a study of T cells in Graves' hyperthyroidism and ophthalmopathy. The CDR3 is 15 amino acids. Deletions cut 3 bases from V and 0 bases from J, with 12 bases between. Germline CDR1 LNHDA, CDR2 SQIVND (reference sequence).

The sample taken for sequencing was blood. This sequence was found in a woman aged 18-29 years with Graves' hyperthyroidism. The J gene is TRBJ2-7, the V gene TRBV19, with D tentatively TRBD2 (5 bases). The CDR3 DNA reads TGTGCCAGTAGTATGTGGAGGCTCAGCTCCTACGAGCAGTACTTC. Translating gives CASSMWRLSSYEQYF.